The T cell receptor (beta chain) under discussion was sequenced for a study of beta chain features in type 1 diabetes. Across the study: 107,917,701 sorted cells were examined across all samples.

Germline V gene sequence: CDR1 MGHRA, CDR2 YSYEKL. This CDR3 is built from 16 residues. V shed 4 bases, J shed 6 bases, and the junction held 6 bases outside the gene matches. The count of this clone is one. Sampling consisted of one heparinised blood draw per donor, averaging around 110 mL. Expressed TCRB transcripts were sequenced, since all the RNA that had been isolated was reverse transcribed. Profiled with immunoSEQ multiplex PCR; TCRdb holds only in-frame clones, not every one. The sample lists some 410,000 clones, about 14% seen once, with roughly 0.033% in the top ten. Input material: naive CD4+ T cells from blood. The genes are TRBV4-1 and TRBJ2-3; 14 nucleotides agree with TRBD2. This receptor was taken from a man aged 25 to 40 in good health. The DNA of the CDR3 is TGCGCCAGCAGCCGCGGACTAGCGGGAGGAAGGGATACGCAGTATTTT. Protein sequence: CASSRGLAGGRDTQYF.